This T cell receptor beta chain was observed in a study of shared clonotypes between healthy human individuals. As for the study in general: For every donor, three CD4 naive, three CD4 memory, two CD8 naive and one CD8 memory plates were used.

This clone was counted once. Division of CD4+ cells produced a CD45RA+ naive subset and a CD45RA-negative memory subset. Produced via immunoSEQ multiplex PCR; TCRdb's table is partial and in-frame only. The profile covers some 680,000 clones, with roughly 72% appearing a single time and 1.5% to 2% taken by the ten largest. This CDR3 spans 17 amino acids. The germline V gene encodes CDR1 SQVTM and CDR2 ANQGSEA. With V trimmed by 6 bases and J by 3 bases, 8 bases remained unmatched. The rearrangement links TRBV29-1 to TRBJ2-1; 16 nucleotides line up with TRBD2. Sequencing was performed on memory CD4+ T cells sorted from blood. The subset: CD45RA-negative fraction. The sequence came from a woman aged 25 to 45 in good health. CDR3 in DNA: TGCAGCGTGGCCCCGGGGACTAGCGGGAGGGTCTACAATGAGCAGTTCTTC. It yields the protein CSVAPGTSGRVYNEQFF.